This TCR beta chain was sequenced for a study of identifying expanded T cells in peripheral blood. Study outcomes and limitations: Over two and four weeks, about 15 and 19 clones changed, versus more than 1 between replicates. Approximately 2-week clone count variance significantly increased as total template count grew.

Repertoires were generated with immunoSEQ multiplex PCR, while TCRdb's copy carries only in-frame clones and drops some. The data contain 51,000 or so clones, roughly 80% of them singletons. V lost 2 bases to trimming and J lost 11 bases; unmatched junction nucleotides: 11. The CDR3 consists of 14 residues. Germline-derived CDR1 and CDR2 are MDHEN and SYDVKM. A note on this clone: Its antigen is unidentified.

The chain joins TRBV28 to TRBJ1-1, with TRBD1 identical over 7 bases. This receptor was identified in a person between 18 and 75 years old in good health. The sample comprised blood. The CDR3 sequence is CASSLEGGTVVAFF. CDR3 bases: TGTGCCAGCAGTTTAGAGGGGGGGACAGTTGTGGCTTTCTTT.